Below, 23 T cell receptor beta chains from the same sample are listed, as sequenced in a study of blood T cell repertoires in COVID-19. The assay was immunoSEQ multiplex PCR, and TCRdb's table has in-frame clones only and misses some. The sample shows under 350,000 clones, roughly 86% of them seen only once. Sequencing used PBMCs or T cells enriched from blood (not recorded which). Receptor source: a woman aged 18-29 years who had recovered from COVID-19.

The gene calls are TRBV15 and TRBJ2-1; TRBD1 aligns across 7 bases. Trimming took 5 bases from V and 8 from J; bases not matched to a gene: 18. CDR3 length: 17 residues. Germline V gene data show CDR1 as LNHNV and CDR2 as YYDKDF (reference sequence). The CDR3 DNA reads TGTGCCACCAGCCCTGACCGACAGGGAATTGCGAGTTATGAGCAGTTCTTC. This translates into CATSPDRQGIASYEQFF. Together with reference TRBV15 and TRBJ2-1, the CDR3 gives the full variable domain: DAMVIQNPRYQVTQFGKPVTLSCSQTLNHNVMYWYQQKSSQAPKLLFHYYDKDFNNEADTPDNFQSRRPNTSFCFLDIRSPGLGDTAMYLCATSPDRQGIASYEQFFGPGTRLTVL.

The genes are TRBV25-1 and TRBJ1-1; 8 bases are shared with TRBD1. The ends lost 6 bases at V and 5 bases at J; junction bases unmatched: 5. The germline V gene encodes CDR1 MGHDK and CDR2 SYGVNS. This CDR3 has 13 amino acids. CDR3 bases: TGTGCCAGCAGACTACAGGGGGGAACTGAAGCTTTCTTT. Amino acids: CASRLQGGTEAFF.

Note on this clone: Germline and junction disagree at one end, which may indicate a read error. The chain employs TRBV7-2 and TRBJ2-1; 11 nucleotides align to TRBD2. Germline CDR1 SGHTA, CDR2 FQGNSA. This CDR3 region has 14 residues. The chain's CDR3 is CASSVAGGPDEQFF. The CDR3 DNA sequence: TGTGCCAGCAGCGTAGCGGGAGGGCCGGATGAGCAGTTCTTC.

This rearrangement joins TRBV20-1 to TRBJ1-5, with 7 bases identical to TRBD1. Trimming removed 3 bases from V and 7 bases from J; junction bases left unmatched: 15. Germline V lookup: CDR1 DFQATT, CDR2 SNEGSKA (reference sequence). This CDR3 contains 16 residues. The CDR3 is CSASRQGSLVNQPQHF. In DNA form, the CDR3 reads TGCAGTGCTAGTAGACAGGGAAGTCTTGTGAACCAGCCCCAGCATTTT.

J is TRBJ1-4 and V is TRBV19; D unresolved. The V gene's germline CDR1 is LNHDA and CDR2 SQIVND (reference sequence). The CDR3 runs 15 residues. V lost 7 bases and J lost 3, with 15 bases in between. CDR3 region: CASNSRIGANEKLFF. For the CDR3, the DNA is TGTGCCAGTAATTCACGGATTGGAGCTAATGAAAAACTGTTTTTT. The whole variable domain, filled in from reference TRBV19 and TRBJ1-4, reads DGGITQSPKYLFRKEGQNVTLSCEQNLNHDAMYWYRQDPGQGLRLIYYSQIVNDFQKGDIAEGYSVSREKKESFPLTVTSAQKNPTAFYLCASNSRIGANEKLFFGSGTQLSVL.

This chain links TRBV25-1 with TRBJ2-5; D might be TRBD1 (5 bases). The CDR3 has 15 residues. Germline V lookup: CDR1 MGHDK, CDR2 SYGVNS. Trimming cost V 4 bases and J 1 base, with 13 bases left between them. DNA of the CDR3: TGTGCCAGCAGTGGCCAGGGCATACTCCAAGAGACCCAGTACTTC. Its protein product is CASSGQGILQETQYF.

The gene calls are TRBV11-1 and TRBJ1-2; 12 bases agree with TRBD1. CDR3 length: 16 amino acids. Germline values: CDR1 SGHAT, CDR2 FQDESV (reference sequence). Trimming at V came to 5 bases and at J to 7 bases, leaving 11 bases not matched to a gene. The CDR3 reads CASSQGTGGVKSGYTF. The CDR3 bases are TGTGCCAGCAGCCAGGGGACAGGGGGCGTCAAAAGTGGCTACACCTTC.

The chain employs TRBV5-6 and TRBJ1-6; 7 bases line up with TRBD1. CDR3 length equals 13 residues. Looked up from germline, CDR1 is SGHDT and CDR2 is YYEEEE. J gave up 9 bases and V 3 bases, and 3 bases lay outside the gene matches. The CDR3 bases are TGTGCCAGCAGCTACCACAGGGGTTCACCCCTCCACTTT. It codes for CASSYHRGSPLHF.

CDR3 amino acids: CASSPRGSGGVQYF. In DNA form, the CDR3 reads TGTGCCAGTAGTCCCCGGGGTAGCGGGGGGGTTCAGTACTTC. The J gene is TRBJ2-4, the V gene TRBV19, with TRBD2 identical over 11 bases. The CDR3 runs to 14 residues. V lost 5 bases to trimming and J lost 11 bases; unmatched junction nucleotides: 8. Per germline, CDR1 LNHDA and CDR2 SQIVND (reference sequence).

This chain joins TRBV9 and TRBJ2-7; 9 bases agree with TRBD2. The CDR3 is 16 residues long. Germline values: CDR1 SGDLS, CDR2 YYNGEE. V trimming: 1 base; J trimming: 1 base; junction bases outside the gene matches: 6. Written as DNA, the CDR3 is TGTGCCAGCAGCGTACTAGCGGGGTCCTCTTCCTACGAGCAGTACTTC. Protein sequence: CASSVLAGSSSYEQYF.

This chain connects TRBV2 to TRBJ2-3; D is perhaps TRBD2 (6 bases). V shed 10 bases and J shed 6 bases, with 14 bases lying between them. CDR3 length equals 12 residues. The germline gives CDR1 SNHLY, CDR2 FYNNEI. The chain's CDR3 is CATATSRDTQYF. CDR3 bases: TGTGCCACCGCGACTAGTCGGGATACGCAGTATTTT.

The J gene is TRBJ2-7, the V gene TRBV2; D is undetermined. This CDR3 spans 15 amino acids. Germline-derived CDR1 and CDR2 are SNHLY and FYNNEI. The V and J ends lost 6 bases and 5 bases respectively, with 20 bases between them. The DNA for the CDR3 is TGTGCCAGCAGAGGAGACCTTGGCGTGGTGCACGAGCAGTACTTC. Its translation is CASRGDLGVVHEQYF.

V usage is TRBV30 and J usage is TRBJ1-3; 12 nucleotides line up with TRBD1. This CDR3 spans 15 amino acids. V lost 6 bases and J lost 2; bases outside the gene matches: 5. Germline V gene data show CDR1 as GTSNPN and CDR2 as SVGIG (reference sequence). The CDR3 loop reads CACLGQGAPGNTIYF. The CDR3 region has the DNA TGTGCCTGCCTGGGACAGGGGGCGCCTGGAAACACCATATATTTT.

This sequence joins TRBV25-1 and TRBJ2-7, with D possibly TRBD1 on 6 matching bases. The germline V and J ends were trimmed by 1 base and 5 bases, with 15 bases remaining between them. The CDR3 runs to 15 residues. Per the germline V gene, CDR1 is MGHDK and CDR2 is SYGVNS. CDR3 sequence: CASSESGQGYDEQYF. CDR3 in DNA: TGTGCCAGCAGTGAATCGGGTCAGGGGTACGACGAGCAGTACTTC.

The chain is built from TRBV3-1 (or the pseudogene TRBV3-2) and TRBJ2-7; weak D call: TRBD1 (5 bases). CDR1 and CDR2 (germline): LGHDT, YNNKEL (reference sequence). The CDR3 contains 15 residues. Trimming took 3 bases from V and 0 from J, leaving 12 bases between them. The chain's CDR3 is CASSQGPHDSYEQYF. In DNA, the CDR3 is TGTGCCAGCAGCCAGGGGCCCCACGACTCCTACGAGCAGTACTTC.

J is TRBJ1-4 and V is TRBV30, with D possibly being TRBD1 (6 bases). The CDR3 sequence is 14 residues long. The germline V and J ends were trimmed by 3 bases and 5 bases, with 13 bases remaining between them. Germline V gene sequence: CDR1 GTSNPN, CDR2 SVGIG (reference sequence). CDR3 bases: TGTGCCTGGAGCACAGGACAGCCCAATGAAAAACTGTTTTTT. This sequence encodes CAWSTGQPNEKLFF.

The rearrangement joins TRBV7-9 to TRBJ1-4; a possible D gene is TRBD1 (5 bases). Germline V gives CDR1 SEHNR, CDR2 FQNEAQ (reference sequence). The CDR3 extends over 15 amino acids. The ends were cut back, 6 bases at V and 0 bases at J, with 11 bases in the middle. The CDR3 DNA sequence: TGTGCCAGCAGTCAAACAGGTTCAACTAATGAAAAACTGTTTTTT. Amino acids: CASSQTGSTNEKLFF.

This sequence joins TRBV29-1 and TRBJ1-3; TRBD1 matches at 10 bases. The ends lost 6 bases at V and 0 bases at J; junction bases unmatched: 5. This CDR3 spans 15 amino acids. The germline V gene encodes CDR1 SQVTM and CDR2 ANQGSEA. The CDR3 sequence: CSVRTGGSSGNTIYF. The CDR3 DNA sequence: TGCAGCGTAAGGACAGGGGGATCCTCTGGAAACACCATATATTTT.

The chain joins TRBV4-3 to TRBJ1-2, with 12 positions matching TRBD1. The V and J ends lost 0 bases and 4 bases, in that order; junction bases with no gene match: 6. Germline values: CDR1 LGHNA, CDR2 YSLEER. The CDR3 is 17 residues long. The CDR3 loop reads CASSQDGGTGGGYGYTF. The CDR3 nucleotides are TGCGCCAGCAGCCAAGATGGGGGGACAGGGGGCGGCTATGGCTACACCTTC.

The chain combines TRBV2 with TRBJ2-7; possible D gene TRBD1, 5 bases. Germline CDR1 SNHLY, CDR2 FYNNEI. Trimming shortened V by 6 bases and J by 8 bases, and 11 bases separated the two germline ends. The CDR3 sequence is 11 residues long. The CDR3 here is CASSLGHKQYF. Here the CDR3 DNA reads TGTGCCAGCAGCCTCGGACACAAGCAGTACTTC.

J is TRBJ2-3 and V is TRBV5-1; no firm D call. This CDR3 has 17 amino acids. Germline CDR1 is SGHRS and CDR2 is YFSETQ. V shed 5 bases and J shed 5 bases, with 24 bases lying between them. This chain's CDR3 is CASSPPLAYQSLDTQYF. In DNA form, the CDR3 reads TGCGCCAGCAGTCCCCCCTTAGCATACCAAAGTTTAGATACGCAGTATTTT.

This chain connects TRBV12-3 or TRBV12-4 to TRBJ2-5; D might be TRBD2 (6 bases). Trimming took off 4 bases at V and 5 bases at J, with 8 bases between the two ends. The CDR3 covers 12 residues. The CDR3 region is CASSSRGETQYF. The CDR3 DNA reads TGTGCCAGCAGTTCACGGGGGGAGACCCAGTACTTC.

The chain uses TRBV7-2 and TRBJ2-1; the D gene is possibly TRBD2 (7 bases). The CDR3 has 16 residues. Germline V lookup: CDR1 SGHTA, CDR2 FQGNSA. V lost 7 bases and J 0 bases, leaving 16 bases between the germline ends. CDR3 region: CASIGGLGSSYNEQFF. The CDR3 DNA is TGTGCCAGCATCGGGGGGCTAGGAAGCTCCTACAATGAGCAGTTCTTC.